Listed below are T cell receptor beta chains from one sample, sequenced in a study of blood T cells in healthy people across ages. TCRdb independently ran MiXCR on the 5' RACE reads; one entry per CDR3 protein. The sample shows just over 1 million distinct CDR3 sequences, more than 40% of them seen only once. Input material: blood. The receptors come from a woman aged 55-69 years in good health. Each CDR3 is given without its conserved first and last residue. Clone size is not always given. Where it is, it says once, few, many or a class for expanded clones.

TRBJ2-1,TRBV6-5,.,ASSFWYRDRGKGEQF
TRBJ2-1,TRBV29-1,.,SVSPPGGRNEQF
TRBJ2-3,TRBV12-3/TRBV12-4,.,ASSLRRGLADTDTQY
TRBJ2-4,TRBV6-6,.,ASSYSQGAAAKNIQY
TRBJ2-4,TRBV29-1,few,SVEGNRVAKNIQY
TRBJ1-5,TRBV5-6,.,ASSLGRLLSNQPQH
TRBJ2-7,TRBV2,.,ASSDRGHSYEQY
TRBJ2-1,TRBV27,.,ASSLYLARSNEQF
TRBJ2-1,TRBV5-1,few,ASSLAASGSNEQF
TRBJ2-1,TRBV30,.,AWSAHLYNEQF
TRBJ1-5,TRBV6-4,.,ASSDSARHSNQPQH
.,TRBV27,.,ASSRGGVQETQF
TRBJ2-1,TRBV27,.,ASSDGTSGYNEQF
TRBJ2-3,TRBV28,.,ASSPLGQGLGDTQY
TRBJ2-1,TRBV7-9,.,ASSSPRDRGPYEQF
TRBJ2-6,TRBV7-9,few,ASSSDRGLRHVLT
TRBJ2-5,TRBV6-5,many,ASSPGGLETQY
.,TRBV20-1,few,SASRDSFLEQY
TRBJ2-7,TRBV20-1,.,SARLRDGWGNEQY
TRBJ2-7,TRBV14,.,ASSRKLGDLYEQY
TRBJ2-1,TRBV20-1,.,SASNQREGYNEQF
TRBJ2-1,TRBV12-3/TRBV12-4,.,ASSFVPVHEQF
TRBJ2-7,TRBV29-1,.,SVEGLSLAGGSDEQY
TRBJ2-7,TRBV7-3,.,ASSFQGGQGPYEQY
TRBJ2-1,TRBV7-2,.,ACSPRAPLRGPGWQETQF
TRBJ2-3,TRBV28,.,ASSLDARTQY
TRBJ1-6,TRBV20-1,.,SAREHRSSYNSPLH
TRBJ2-1,TRBV10-1,.,ASKGRGSDEQF
TRBJ1-2,TRBV6-5,few,ACSYSDGGYGYT
TRBJ2-3,TRBV27,medium-sized,ASSPGGGPSTDTQY
TRBJ2-7,TRBV7-8,.,ASTGTVVKVFYEQY
TRBJ2-2,TRBV27,.,ASSTDRGGEAGELF
.,TRBV15,few,ATSSGPTREQY
TRBJ2-3,TRBV7-6,few,ASSLAAGEGDTQY
TRBJ2-1,TRBV4-1,.,ASSQQVAYNEQF
TRBJ2-1,TRBV12-3/TRBV12-4,.,ASSLGRRGLAFSYNEQF
TRBJ2-7,TRBV5-4,.,ASSPDRGAFRSYEQY
TRBJ1-2,TRBV2,.,ASRSLETTWGYT
TRBJ1-4,TRBV20-1,.,SASPGHRSEKLF
TRBJ2-1,TRBV6-6,few,ASSHVVNEQF
TRBJ2-7,TRBV6-5,.,ASSSSVGGSSYEQY
TRBJ1-1,TRBV10-3,few,AISSGQGIMNTEAF
TRBJ1-2,TRBV10-2,many,ASSSPDRANYGYT
TRBJ2-7,TRBV6-1,.,ASSVTGTGKYEQY
TRBJ2-6,TRBV29-1,few,SVVVASPGANVLT
TRBJ2-5,TRBV20-1,.,SARDQGLAGVSLETQY
TRBJ2-5,TRBV3-1,.,ASSQEGRGETQY
TRBJ2-1,TRBV20-1,.,SVFGANEQF
TRBJ2-5,TRBV6-2/TRBV6-3,few,ASSYQRTGQETQY
TRBJ2-5,TRBV10-3,.,AISEGSEQY
TRBJ2-2,TRBV9,.,ASSVGGGELF
TRBJ2-7,TRBV27,many,ASSWGSSYEQY